One T cell receptor beta chain is described in this entry. Its antigen is undetermined. The entry originates in a study of response to subunit inactivated influenza vaccine. After removal of 2 bases from V and 5 bases from J, the junction contained 4 bases not matched to a gene. CDR3 length: 15 residues. Germline CDR1 reads SNHLY; CDR2 reads FYNNEI. Findings of the study overall: Each seasonal influenza vaccination, the authors suggested, recruits few new T cells.

TCRdb recomputed calls from the RT-PCR reads with MiXCR, one row per CDR3 protein. The sample includes roughly 700,000 distinct CDR3 sequences, 11% to 15% of them seen just once. This sequence was found in a man aged 50 or older who received an inactivated influenza vaccine. The input for sequencing was PBMCs from blood, taken roughly 2 weeks before vaccination. The chain has TRBV2 and TRBJ2-2; 8 bases line up with TRBD2. This chain's CDR3 is CASSESASGTGELFF. The CDR3 nucleotides read TGTGCCAGCAGTGAAAGCGCTAGCGGGACCGGGGAGCTGTTTTTT.